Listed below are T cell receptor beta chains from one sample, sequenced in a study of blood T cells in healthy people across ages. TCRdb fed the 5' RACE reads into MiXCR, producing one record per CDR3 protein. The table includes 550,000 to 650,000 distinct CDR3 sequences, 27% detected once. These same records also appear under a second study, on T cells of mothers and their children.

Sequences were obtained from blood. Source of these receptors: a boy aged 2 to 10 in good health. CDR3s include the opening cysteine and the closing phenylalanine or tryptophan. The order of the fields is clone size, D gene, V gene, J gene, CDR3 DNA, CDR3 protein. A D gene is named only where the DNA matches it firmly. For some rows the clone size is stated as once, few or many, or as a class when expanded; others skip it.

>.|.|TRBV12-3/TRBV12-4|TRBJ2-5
TGTGCCAGCAGCCTACAGGGACACTCCCAAGAGACCCAGTACTTC
CASSLQGHSQETQYF
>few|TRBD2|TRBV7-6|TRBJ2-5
TGTGCCAGCAGCTCATGGACTAGACAAGAGACCCAGTACTTC
CASSSWTRQETQYF
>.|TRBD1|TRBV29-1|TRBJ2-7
TGCAGCGCAAGGACAGGGGACGAGCAGTACTTC
CSARTGDEQYF
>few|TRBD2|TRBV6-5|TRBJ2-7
TGTGCCAGCAGTTTCGTCCGGACTAGCGGGAGTTACGAGCAGTACTTC
CASSFVRTSGSYEQYF
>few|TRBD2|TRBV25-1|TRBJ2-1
TGCGCCAGCAGTGAACTGACTAGCGGGAGGGCCTACAATGAGCAGTTCTTC
CASSELTSGRAYNEQFF
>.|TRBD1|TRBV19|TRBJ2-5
TGTGCCAGTAGTATGGGGACAGGGTCGTTTCAAGAGACCCAGTACTTC
CASSMGTGSFQETQYF
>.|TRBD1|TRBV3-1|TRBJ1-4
TGTGCCAGCAGGGAGACAGGGGCCAATGAAAAACTGTTTTTT
CASRETGANEKLFF
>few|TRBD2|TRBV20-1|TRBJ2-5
TGCAGTGCCCAGGGAGGGGAAGAGACCCAGTACTTC
CSAQGGEETQYF
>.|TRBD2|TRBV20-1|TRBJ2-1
TGCAGTGCTAGACTAGCGGGATCCTACAATGAGCAGTTCTTC
CSARLAGSYNEQFF
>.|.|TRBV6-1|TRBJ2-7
TGTGCCAGCAGTTTTCCGGGGGGCATCTCCTACGAGCAGTACTTC
CASSFPGGISYEQYF
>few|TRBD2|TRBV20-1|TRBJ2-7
TGCAGTGCTAGCCCCCCGGGACTAGCGAGCTACGAGCAGTACTTC
CSASPPGLASYEQYF
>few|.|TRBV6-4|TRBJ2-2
TGTGCCAGCCACGACCCGAACACCGGGGAGCTGTTTTTT
CASHDPNTGELFF
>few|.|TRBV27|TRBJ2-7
TGTGCCAGCAGTTTCCTCTACGAGCAGTACTTC
CASSFLYEQYF
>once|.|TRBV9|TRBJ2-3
TGTGCCAGCAGCGTTCTTATGGGAGCAGGATTCGCAGATACGCAGTATTTT
CASSVLMGAGFADTQYF
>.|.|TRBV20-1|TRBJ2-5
TGCAGTGCTAGGCCCGAGATCCAAGAGACCCAGTACTTC
CSARPEIQETQYF
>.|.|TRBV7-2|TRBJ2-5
TGTGCCAGCAGCTCCCGGACTACCGGCCAGTACTTC
CASSSRTTGQYF
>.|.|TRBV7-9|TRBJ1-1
TGTGCCAGCAGCTTGGCTAATCGCCTTACTGAAGCTTTCTTT
CASSLANRLTEAFF
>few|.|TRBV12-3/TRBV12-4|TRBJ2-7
TGTGCCAGCAGTTTCGGGTCGGCCAGTCTCTTCGAGCAGTACTTC
CASSFGSASLFEQYF
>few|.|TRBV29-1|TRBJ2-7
TGCAGCGTTGTGCAGTACGACGAGCAGTACTTC
CSVVQYDEQYF
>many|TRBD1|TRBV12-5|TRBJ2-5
TGTGCTAGTGGTTCTCCGACGACAGGGGGCGAAGAGACCCAGTACTTC
CASGSPTTGGEETQYF
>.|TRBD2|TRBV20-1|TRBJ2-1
TGCAGTGCTCAAGAGGTCCCGGGACTAGCTTGGGATGAGCAGTTCTTC
CSAQEVPGLAWDEQFF
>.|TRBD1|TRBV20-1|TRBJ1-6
TGCAGTGCTAGAGTTGGGACAGGGGGTAGTAATTCACCCCTCCACTTT
CSARVGTGGSNSPLHF
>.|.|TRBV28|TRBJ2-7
TGTGCCAGCGGGACCGCGGGACGCCTGGGGGACTACGAGCAGTACTTC
CASGTAGRLGDYEQYF
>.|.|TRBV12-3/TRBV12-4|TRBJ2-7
TGTGCCAGCAGTTTAGGGACACTCCAGTCCTACGAGCAGTACTTC
CASSLGTLQSYEQYF
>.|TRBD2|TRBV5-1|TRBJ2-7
TGCGCCAGCAGCTTGGGAAGCGGGGACTCCTACGAGCAGTACTTC
CASSLGSGDSYEQYF
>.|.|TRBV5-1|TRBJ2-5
TGCGCCAGCACTTCCCTCCCTCCTCAAGAGACCCAGTACTTC
CASTSLPPQETQYF
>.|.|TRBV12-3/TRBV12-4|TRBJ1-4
TGTGCCAGCAGTTTAGCGGGAGCCAGCGTCCCGTGGGGTGAAAAACTGTTTTTT
CASSLAGASVPWGEKLFF
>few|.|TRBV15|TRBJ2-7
TGTGCCACCAGCAGAGGGGGTGGACCCTACGAGCAGTACTTC
CATSRGGGPYEQYF
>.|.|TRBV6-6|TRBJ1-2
TGTGCCAGCAGTTTGCGGGGGAACGATATGAGCGGCTACACCTTC
CASSLRGNDMSGYTF
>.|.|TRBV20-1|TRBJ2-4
TGCAGTGCTAGTATCTGGGATGCCAAAAACATTCAGTACTTC
CSASIWDAKNIQYF
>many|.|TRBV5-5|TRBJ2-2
TGTGCCAGCAGTTCTGGACCCACCGGGGAGCTGTTTTTT
CASSSGPTGELFF
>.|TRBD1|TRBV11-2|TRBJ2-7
TGTGCCAGCAGCTTAACGGTAGGACAGGGGTCCTACGAGCAGTACTTC
CASSLTVGQGSYEQYF
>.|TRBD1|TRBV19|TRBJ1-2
TGTGCCAGTCGGACAGGGGGTGAACTTCCTGACACCTTC
CASRTGGELPDTF